This T cell receptor (beta chain) is drawn from a study of CD8+CD57+ T cells in acquired aplastic anemia. Across the study: Mean yield of DNA from sorted CD4+ and CD8+ cells was 3 to 3.5 ug.

General study findings and limits: Patients shared approximately 30 CD8+ CDR3 sequences with controls.

The template for TCR beta VDJ and CDR3 sequence profiling was genomic DNA. TCRdb reanalysed the reads using MiXCR and keeps one entry per CDR3 protein. The sample records about 190,000 distinct CDR3 sequences, about half being singletons. Remarks on this clonotype: Its antigen is unknown.

This TCR was recovered from a human donor in good health, serving as a control. The material sequenced was sorted CD4+, CD8+, or CD8+CD57+ T cells (not recorded which) from PBMCs.

The CDR3: CSARGRYEQFF. CDR3 DNA: TGCAGTGCTAGAGGGCGCTATGAGCAGTTCTTC. The gene calls are TRBV20-1 and TRBJ2-1; no clear D gene. The CDR3 sequence is 11 residues long. V lost 1 base, J lost 8 bases, and 6 bases lay in between. CDR1 and CDR2 from the germline V gene are DFQATT and SNEGSKA (reference sequence).